The text below deals with one T cell receptor (beta chain). Its target is not known. RNA was extracted and reverse transcribed into cDNA as the sequencing template. Some clones are missing from TCRdb's copy, which holds only in-frame ones; the method was immunoSEQ multiplex PCR. The table shows about 290,000 clones, with roughly 64% occurring only once. These data are taken from a study of CD8+ T cells in alopecia areata. Looking at the study overall: Oral tofacitinib (5 to 10 mg twice daily) was administered to treated patients. Tofacitinib ran for 6 to 18 months before 6 months off drug.

Treatment denoted: oral pan-JAK inhibitor, 5-10 mg twice daily. Per germline, CDR1 SQVTM and CDR2 ANQGSEA. CDR3 size: 13 residues. V was trimmed by 4 bases and J by 11 bases, leaving 20 bases between them. Study-wide results and limits: Scalp specimens additionally yield sequences from normal skin's resident alphabeta T cells.

The chain joins TRBV29-1 to TRBJ1-2; possibly TRBD1 for D (6 bases). The specimen comprised CD4+ T cells sorted from blood, sampled at week 24, from a patient treated with tofacitinib. The TCR originated in a human donor with alopecia areata. The CDR3 coding sequence is TGCAGCGTTGCCCCTCGGGGGCAGGAAAGGTACACCTTC. This translates into CSVAPRGQERYTF.